The clone carrying this T cell receptor beta chain appeared a single time. The target antigen is unknown. The treatment here: approximately 9-day PBMC culture with coronavirus spike peptide pools or control peptides (ViraFEST assay). On day 3 and again on day 7, fresh IL-2 medium was used to replace half the medium. The data were obtained in a study of vaccination and CD4 T cells after COVID-19. Overall study context: Overlapping peptides covering the spike proteins of SARS-CoV-2, HCoV-NL63, HCoV-OC43 and HCoV-229E were added to stimulate cells.

There are 16 residues in the CDR3. Deletions cut 4 bases from V and 3 bases from J, with 19 bases between. Germline-derived CDR1 and CDR2 are SGHNT and YYREEE (reference sequence). With the Oncomine TCR Beta short-read assay, DNA from cultured CD4+ T cells was sequenced. It was from cultured CD4+ T cells that genomic DNA was extracted. TCRdb ran MiXCR on the PCR reads and lists one entry per CDR3 protein. This table has about 5,700 distinct CDR3 sequences, around 30% appearing once. This clonotype was obtained from a human donor who had recovered from COVID-19. The source material was CD4+ T cells from blood, cultured in vitro, sampled after SARS-CoV-2 vaccination. The gene calls are TRBV5-4 and TRBJ1-1; no clear D gene. The CDR3 loop is CASSPGGAGGHTEAFF. The CDR3 DNA reads TGTGCCAGCAGCCCCGGAGGAGCAGGAGGGCACACTGAAGCTTTCTTT.